This T cell receptor (beta chain) was documented in a study of Ad26.COV2.S vaccination and SARS-CoV-2 variants. Study in general: Donor had been placed in the Ad26.COV2.S arm of the COV1001 trial. The vaccine Ad26.COV2.S was put into the muscle once, or twice with 56 days between.

The V gene's germline CDR1 is MDHEN and CDR2 SYDVKM. This CDR3 is 12 amino acids long. Trimming took 6 bases from V and 9 from J, leaving 15 bases between them. Profiled with immunoSEQ multiplex PCR; TCRdb holds only in-frame clones, not every one. In the table there are about 420,000 clones, 88% of which are singletons. As to treatment: around 19 received Ad26.COV2.S at low or high dose, single or two shots; about 5 received placebo; per-sample allocation not given. Day 63 following the first vaccine or placebo injection was when the samples were taken. The TCR was taken from a person between 18 and 65 years old who received the Ad26.COV2.S COVID-19 vaccine or a placebo. The sequenced sample was peripheral blood, obtained in a trial of Ad26.COV2.S vaccine versus placebo. The chain uses TRBV28 and TRBJ2-7; a possible D gene is TRBD1 (5 bases). Here the CDR3 reads CASRNPGLGQYF. CDR3 bases: TGTGCCAGCAGGAATCCAGGGCTGGGGCAGTACTTC. The full variable domain, rest sourced from reference TRBV28 and TRBJ2-7, is DVKVTQSSRYLVKRTGEKVFLECVQDMDHENMFWYRQDPGLGLRLIYFSYDVKMKEKGDIPEGYSVSREKKERFSLILESASTNQTSMYLCASRNPGLGQYFGPGTRLTVT.